These T cell receptor beta chains were read from a single sample in a study of blood T cell repertoires in COVID-19. Method: immunoSEQ multiplex PCR; TCRdb's copy keeps in-frame clones and lacks some. The sample records some 320,000 clones, about 87% being singletons. The sequencing input was peripheral blood. The origin of the receptors is a woman in her forties or fifties who had recovered from COVID-19. The CDR3 runs from the conserved cysteine through the conserved F or W. D genes are given only for firm matches. A row's size may be missing; if present it is once, few, many or a size class.

V	J	size	D	CDR3	DNA
TRBV28	TRBJ2-7	once	-	CASSFSIYEQYF	TGTGCCAGCAGTTTTAGCATTTACGAGCAGTACTTC
TRBV14	TRBJ1-2	few	-	CASSPNSYGYTF	TGTGCCAGCAGCCCTAACAGCTACGGCTACACCTTC
TRBV28	TRBJ1-2	once	TRBD1	CASSKLFQDRGEGYTF	TGTGCCAGCAGTAAATTATTTCAGGACAGGGGAGAAGGCTACACCTTC
TRBV5-4	TRBJ1-6	-	TRBD1	CASSGWGQGSRSPLHF	TGTGCCAGCAGCGGGTGGGGACAGGGATCACGGTCACCCCTCCACTTT
TRBV14	TRBJ2-3	many	-	CASSQVQGARGRTQYF	TGTGCCAGCAGCCAAGTGCAAGGGGCGCGGGGACGAACGCAGTATTTT
TRBV27	TRBJ1-4	-	-	CASSPRRPGGHGEKLFF	TGTGCCAGCAGTCCCCGGAGACCGGGGGGGCACGGGGAAAAACTGTTTTTT
TRBV29-1	TRBJ2-1	-	TRBD2	CSVILAGGSYNEQFF	TGCAGCGTCATACTAGCGGGAGGCTCCTACAATGAGCAGTTCTTC
TRBV30	TRBJ1-2	-	TRBD1	CAWTTQGARGYTF	TGTGCCTGGACTACACAGGGGGCGAGGGGCTACACCTTC
TRBV7-2	TRBJ2-4	-	-	CASSLNSGQIAKNIQYF	TGTGCCAGCAGCTTGAATTCAGGCCAAATAGCCAAAAACATTCAGTACTTC
TRBV30	TRBJ1-1	-	-	CAWTKQRNTEAFF	TGTGCCTGGACGAAACAGAGGAACACTGAAGCTTTCTTT
TRBV6-6	TRBJ1-4	-	-	CASQPPGSNEKLFF	TGTGCCAGCCAACCCCCAGGTTCTAATGAAAAACTGTTTTTT
TRBV10-3	TRBJ2-3	-	-	CAISESRPRQPTDTQYF	TGTGCCATCAGTGAGTCGAGACCGAGACAGCCCACAGATACGCAGTATTTT
TRBV7-7	TRBJ2-3	-	-	CASSPRSDLSTDTQYF	TGTGCCAGCAGTCCTCGGTCCGACTTAAGCACAGATACGCAGTATTTT
TRBV6-5	TRBJ1-1	-	-	CASSYSGRGENTEAFF	TGTGCCAGCAGTTACTCAGGCCGGGGAGAGAACACTGAAGCTTTCTTT
TRBV7-9	TRBJ2-7	once	TRBD1	CASSSGTGSYEQYF	TGTGCCAGCAGCTCCGGGACAGGGAGTTACGAGCAGTACTTC
TRBV7-2	TRBJ2-7	once	TRBD1	CASSLNAGGSGEQYF	TGTGCCAGCAGCTTGAACGCAGGGGGCTCCGGGGAGCAGTACTTC
TRBV28	TRBJ2-5	-	-	CASSPPEVQETQYF	TGTGCCAGCAGCCCCCCCGAGGTTCAAGAGACCCAGTACTTC
TRBV7-2	TRBJ1-2	-	-	CASSLEGIANYGYTF	TGTGCCAGCAGCTTAGAGGGGATAGCTAACTATGGCTACACCTTC
TRBV5-8	TRBJ1-1	-	-	CASSLHTGFRTEAFF	TGTGCCAGCAGCTTGCATACAGGGTTTCGCACTGAAGCTTTCTTT
TRBV5-6	TRBJ2-5	-	TRBD1	CASSLAGTEETQYF	TGTGCCAGCAGCTTGGCAGGGACAGAAGAGACCCAGTACTTC
TRBV5-1	TRBJ2-1	-	TRBD2	CASSPGTSGRASHEQFF	TGCGCCAGCAGCCCCGGGACTAGCGGGAGGGCCTCCCATGAGCAGTTCTTC
TRBV20-1	TRBJ2-5	-	-	CSASETGGAHQETQYF	TGCAGTGCTAGTGAGACTGGCGGGGCTCACCAAGAGACCCAGTACTTC
TRBV7-6	TRBJ2-1	-	-	CAPLGNEQFF	TGTGCCCCACTCGGTAATGAGCAGTTCTTC
TRBV5-1	TRBJ1-2	-	TRBD1	CASSLSVGTDLGGYTF	TGCGCCAGCAGCTTGAGCGTGGGGACAGATCTTGGTGGCTACACCTTC
TRBV4-3	TRBJ1-2	once	TRBD1	CASSPRQGGYTF	TGCGCCAGCAGCCCTCGACAGGGAGGCTACACCTTC
TRBV6-5	TRBJ2-7	-	-	CASSYGAAYEQYF	TGTGCCAGCAGTTACGGGGCCGCCTACGAGCAGTACTTC
TRBV5-4	TRBJ2-2	-	-	CASSLGGLNTGELFF	TGTGCCAGCAGCTTGGGGGGCCTAAACACCGGGGAGCTGTTTTTT
TRBV7-2	TRBJ1-1	-	TRBD1	CASSYQGGGEAFF	TGTGCCAGCAGCTACCAAGGGGGCGGTGAAGCTTTCTTT
TRBV7-9	TRBJ1-1	-	-	CASSFTGIGEAFF	TGTGCCAGCAGCTTTACGGGGATCGGTGAAGCTTTCTTT
TRBV12-3/TRBV12-4	TRBJ1-5	-	-	CASSLQGNQPQHF	TGTGCCAGCAGTTTACAGGGCAATCAGCCCCAGCATTTT
TRBV19	TRBJ1-5	-	TRBD1	CASSNTGGDQPQHF	TGTGCCAGTAGTAACACAGGGGGAGATCAGCCCCAGCATTTT
TRBV5-4	TRBJ2-2	-	-	CASSLAGGSNTGELFF	TGTGCCAGCAGCTTGGCTGGCGGGTCGAACACCGGGGAGCTGTTTTTT
TRBV11-2	TRBJ2-7	-	-	CASSPTGGEAWEQYF	TGTGCCAGCAGCCCGACTGGAGGGGAGGCCTGGGAGCAGTACTTC
TRBV4-1	TRBJ2-1	-	-	CASSQVMGQGPSNEQFF	TGCGCCAGCAGCCAAGTCATGGGCCAGGGGCCCAGCAATGAGCAGTTCTTC
TRBV7-8	TRBJ2-2	-	TRBD2	CASSLWTSGVTGELFF	TGTGCCAGCAGCCTTTGGACTAGCGGGGTGACCGGGGAGCTGTTTTTT
TRBV5-4	TRBJ2-1	-	TRBD2	CASSQRSGSAYNEQFF	TGTGCCAGCAGTCAAAGGAGCGGGAGTGCCTACAATGAGCAGTTCTTC
TRBV5-1	TRBJ1-2	-	TRBD1	CASSLGTGEGYTF	TGCGCCAGCAGCTTGGGGACAGGTGAGGGCTACACCTTC
TRBV24-1	TRBJ2-5	once	TRBD2	CATSPGGSASGSQETQYF	TGTGCCACCAGCCCCGGGGGGAGTGCAAGCGGGAGCCAAGAGACCCAGTACTTC
TRBV6-5	TRBJ2-6	-	-	CASSYGLQTGANVLTF	TGTGCCAGCAGTTACGGTCTACAGACTGGGGCCAACGTCCTGACTTTC
TRBV7-9	TRBJ1-1	-	-	CASGFGLPGEAFF	TGTGCCAGCGGATTTGGGCTCCCGGGGGAAGCTTTCTTT
TRBV10-3	TRBJ1-1	-	TRBD1	CAIRSLDRGNTEAFF	TGTGCCATCCGCTCCTTGGACAGGGGGAACACTGAAGCTTTCTTT
TRBV7-9	TRBJ2-2	-	-	CASSLVGLGTGELFF	TGTGCCAGCAGCTTAGTGGGGCTGGGAACCGGGGAGCTGTTTTTT
TRBV19	TRBJ1-2	-	-	CASSSPGGGYGYTF	TGTGCCAGTAGCTCTCCGGGGGGGGGCTATGGCTACACCTTC
TRBV11-2	TRBJ2-3	-	-	CASSFGGMSTDTQYF	TGTGCCAGCAGCTTCGGCGGGATGAGCACAGATACGCAGTATTTT
TRBV24-1	TRBJ1-5	-	TRBD1	CATSSGTVSNQPQHF	TGTGCCACCAGTTCCGGGACAGTTAGCAATCAGCCCCAGCATTTT
TRBV30	TRBJ1-2	-	-	CAWSRSRGYGYTF	TGTGCCTGGAGTCGCAGCAGGGGCTATGGCTACACCTTC